This TCR beta chain emerged from a study of T cells in women clearing cervical HPV infection. Findings and limits, study-wide: Each sample's T-cell count was unknown, possibly confounding richness. CIN3+ cases had significantly higher TCR repertoire richness than controls, but evenness did not differ.

As concerns this clone: Its antigen is not identified. Read data end 3 residues before the CDR3 end; the end is taken from the germline J gene.

The assay was immunoSEQ multiplex PCR, and TCRdb's table has in-frame clones only and misses some. In all, the sample yields roughly 36,000 clones. In germline, CDR1 is SNHLY, CDR2 FYNNEI. Deletions cut 0 bases from V and 3 bases from J, with 21 bases between. The CDR3 is 19 residues long. This TCR was sampled from a woman between 18 and 69 years old with a cervical HPV16 infection that either progressed to CIN3+ or cleared (not recorded which). The chain combines TRBV2 with TRBJ2-1, with D perhaps TRBD2 (7 bases). Sequencing was carried out using blood buffy coat. Incomplete CDR3 DNA: TGTGCCAGCAGTGAAGCTGAACCCCAGGGGCTAGCGGTCTACAATGAG. Translating gives CASSEAEPQGLAVYNE. The complete CDR3 protein is CASSEAEPQGLAVYNEQFF.